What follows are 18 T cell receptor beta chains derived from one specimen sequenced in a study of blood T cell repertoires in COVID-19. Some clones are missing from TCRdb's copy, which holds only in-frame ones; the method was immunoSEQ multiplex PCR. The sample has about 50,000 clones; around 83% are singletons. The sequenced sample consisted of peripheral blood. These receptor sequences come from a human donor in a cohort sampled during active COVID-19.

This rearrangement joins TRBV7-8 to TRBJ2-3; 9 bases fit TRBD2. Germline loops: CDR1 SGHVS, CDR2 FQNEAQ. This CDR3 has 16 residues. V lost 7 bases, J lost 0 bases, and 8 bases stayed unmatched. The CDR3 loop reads CASNQGLAPSTDTQYF. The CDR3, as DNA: TGTGCCAGCAATCAAGGACTAGCGCCTAGCACAGATACGCAGTATTTT. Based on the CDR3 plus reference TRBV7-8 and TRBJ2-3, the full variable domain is GAGVSQSPRYKVAKRGQDVALRCDPISGHVSLFWYQQALGQGPEFLTYFQNEAQLDKSGLPSDRFFAERPEGSVSTLKIQRTQQEDSAVYLCASNQGLAPSTDTQYFGPGTRLTVL.

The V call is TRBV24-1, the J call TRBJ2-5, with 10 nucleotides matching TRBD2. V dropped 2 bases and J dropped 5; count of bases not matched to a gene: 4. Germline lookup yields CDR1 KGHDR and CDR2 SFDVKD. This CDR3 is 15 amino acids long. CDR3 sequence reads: CATSDSSGRGETQYF. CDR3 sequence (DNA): TGTGCCACCAGTGATTCTAGCGGGAGAGGTGAGACCCAGTACTTC.

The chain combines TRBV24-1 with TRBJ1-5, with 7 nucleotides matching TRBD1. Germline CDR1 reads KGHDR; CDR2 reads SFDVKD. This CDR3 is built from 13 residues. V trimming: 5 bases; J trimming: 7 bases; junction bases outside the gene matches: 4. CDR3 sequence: CATSGDRDQPQHF. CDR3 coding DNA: TGTGCCACCAGTGGAGACAGGGACCAGCCCCAGCATTTT.

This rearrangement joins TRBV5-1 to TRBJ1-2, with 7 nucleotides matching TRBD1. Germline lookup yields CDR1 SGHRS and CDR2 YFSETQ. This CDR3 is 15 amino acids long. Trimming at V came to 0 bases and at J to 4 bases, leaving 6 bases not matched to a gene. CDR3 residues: CASSLVQGVFYGYTF. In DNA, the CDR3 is TGCGCCAGCAGCTTGGTGCAGGGGGTTTTCTATGGCTACACCTTC.

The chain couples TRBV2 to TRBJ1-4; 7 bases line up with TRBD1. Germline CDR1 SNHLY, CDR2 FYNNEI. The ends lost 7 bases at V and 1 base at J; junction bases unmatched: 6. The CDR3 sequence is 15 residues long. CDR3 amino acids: CASTYRGLTNEKLFF. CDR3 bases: TGTGCCAGCACATACAGGGGATTAACTAATGAAAAACTGTTTTTT.

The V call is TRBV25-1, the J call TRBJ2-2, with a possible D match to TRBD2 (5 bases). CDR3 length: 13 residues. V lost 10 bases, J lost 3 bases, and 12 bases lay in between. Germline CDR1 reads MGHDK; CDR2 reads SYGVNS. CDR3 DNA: TGTGCCACGTCAGGCGGGTACACCGGGGAGCTGTTTTTT. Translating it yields CATSGGYTGELFF.

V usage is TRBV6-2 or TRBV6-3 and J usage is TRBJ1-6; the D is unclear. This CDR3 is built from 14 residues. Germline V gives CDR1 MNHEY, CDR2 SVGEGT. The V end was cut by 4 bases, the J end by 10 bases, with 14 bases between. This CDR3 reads CASSFQYPGSPLHF. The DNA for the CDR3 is TGTGCCAGCAGTTTCCAATATCCTGGCTCACCCCTCCACTTT.

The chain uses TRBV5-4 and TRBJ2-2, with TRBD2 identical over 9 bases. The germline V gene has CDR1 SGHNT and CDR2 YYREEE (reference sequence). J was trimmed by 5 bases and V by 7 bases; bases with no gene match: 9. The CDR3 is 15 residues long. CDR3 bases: TGTGCCAGCGGGGCGGGAGGGCCGCGGACCGGGGAGCTGTTTTTT. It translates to CASGAGGPRTGELFF.

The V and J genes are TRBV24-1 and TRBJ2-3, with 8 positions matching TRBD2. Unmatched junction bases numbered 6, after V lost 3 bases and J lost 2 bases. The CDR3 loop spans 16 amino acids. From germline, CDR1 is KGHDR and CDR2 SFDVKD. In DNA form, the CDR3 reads TGTGCCACCAGTGATGGAGCGGGAGCATCCACAGATACGCAGTATTTT. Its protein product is CATSDGAGASTDTQYF.

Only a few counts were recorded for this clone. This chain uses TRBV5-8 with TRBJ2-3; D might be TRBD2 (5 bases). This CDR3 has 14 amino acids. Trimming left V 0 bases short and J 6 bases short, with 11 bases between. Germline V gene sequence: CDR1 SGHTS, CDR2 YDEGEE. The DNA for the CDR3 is TGTGCCAGCAGCTTGGGGGAGCTGAGGGATACGCAGTATTTT. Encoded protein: CASSLGELRDTQYF.

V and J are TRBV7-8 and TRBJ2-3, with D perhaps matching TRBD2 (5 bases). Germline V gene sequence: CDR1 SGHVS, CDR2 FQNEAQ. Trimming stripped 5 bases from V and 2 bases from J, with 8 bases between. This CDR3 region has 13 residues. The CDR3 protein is CASSPGLTDTQYF. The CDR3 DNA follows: TGTGCCAGCAGCCCAGGACTCACAGATACGCAGTATTTT.

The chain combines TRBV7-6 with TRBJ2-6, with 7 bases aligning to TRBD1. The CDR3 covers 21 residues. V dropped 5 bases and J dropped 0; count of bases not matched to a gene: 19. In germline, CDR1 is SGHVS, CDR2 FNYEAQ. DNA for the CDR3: TGTGCCAGCAGCACCTTCTCCCGAACCCGGGACAGCCCCTCTGGGGCCAACGTCCTGACTTTC. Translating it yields CASSTFSRTRDSPSGANVLTF.

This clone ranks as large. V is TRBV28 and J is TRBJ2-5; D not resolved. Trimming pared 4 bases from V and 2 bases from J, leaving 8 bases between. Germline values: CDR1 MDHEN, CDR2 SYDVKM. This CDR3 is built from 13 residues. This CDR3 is CASSSELQETQYF. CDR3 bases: TGTGCCAGCAGTTCGGAGTTACAAGAGACCCAGTACTTC.

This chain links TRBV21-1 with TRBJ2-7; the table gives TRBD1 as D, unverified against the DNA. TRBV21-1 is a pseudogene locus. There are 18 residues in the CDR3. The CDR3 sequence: CASSSFRGRELYSYEQYF. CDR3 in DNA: TGTGCCAGCAGCTCATTCAGGGGGCGGGAGCTCTACTCCTACGAGCAGTACTTC.

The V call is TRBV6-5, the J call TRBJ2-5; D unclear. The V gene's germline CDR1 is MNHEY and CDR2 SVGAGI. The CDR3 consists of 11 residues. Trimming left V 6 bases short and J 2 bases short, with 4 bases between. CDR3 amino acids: CASSRQETQYF. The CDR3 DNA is TGTGCCAGCAGCAGGCAAGAGACCCAGTACTTC.

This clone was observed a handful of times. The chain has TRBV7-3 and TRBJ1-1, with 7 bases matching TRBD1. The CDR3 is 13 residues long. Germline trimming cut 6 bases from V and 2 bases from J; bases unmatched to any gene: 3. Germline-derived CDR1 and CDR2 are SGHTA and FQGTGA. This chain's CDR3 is CASRTGPNTEAFF. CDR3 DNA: TGTGCCAGCAGGACAGGGCCCAACACTGAAGCTTTCTTT.

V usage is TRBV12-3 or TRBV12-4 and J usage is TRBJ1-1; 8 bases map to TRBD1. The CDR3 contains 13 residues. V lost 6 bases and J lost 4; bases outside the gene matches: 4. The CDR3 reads CASSIRGPTEAFF. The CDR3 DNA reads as TGTGCCAGCAGCATCAGGGGGCCCACTGAAGCTTTCTTT.

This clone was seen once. This CDR3 is CASSLYVRRGLNTEAFF. The CDR3 DNA reads TGTGCCAGCAGTTTATATGTCCGCCGTGGGCTGAACACTGAAGCTTTCTTT. The V gene is TRBV28, the J gene TRBJ1-1; D unclear. CDR1 MDHEN and CDR2 SYDVKM come from the germline V gene. The CDR3 has 17 amino acids. Trimming took off 1 base at V and 0 bases at J, with 15 bases between the two ends.